This T cell receptor beta chain was captured in a study of shared clonotypes between healthy human individuals (dated by TCRdb to 2020 to 2022). In terms of the full investigation: A few men and a couple of women, aged 18 to 49 years, made up the cohort. For each donor, CD4 naive and CD4 memory were each given three plates, CD8 naive was given two plates, and CD8 memory was given one plate. To estimate repertoire size and how much clonotype sharing occurs between individuals, the study deeply sequenced the blood TCR repertoires of roughly 5 healthy adults. To increase sequencing depth and limit assay-specific biases, different laboratories used diverse techniques to prepare libraries and sequence TCR repertoires. Per donor, leukapheresis produced somewhere between about 0.9 and 9.5 billion PBMCs.

The CDR1 and CDR2 encoded by the germline V gene (reference sequence) are LNHDA and SQIVND. Here V drops 0 bases and J drops 6 bases, and the junction holds 11 bases not matched to any gene. Spanning cysteine to phenylalanine, the CDR3 consists of 19 amino acids. The kept DNA is CDR3 alone, 57 bases in frame from the first base. Using the deep immunoSEQ assay, multiplex PCR amplified TCR CDR3 regions from genomic DNA. Extracted genomic DNA from each cell subset was distributed evenly across all wells of several immunoSEQ 96-well plates, and each plate was treated as a replicate. For sorted subsets, each replicate PCR was loaded with 200 ng genomic DNA, equivalent to about 30,000 T cell genomes. The purified libraries were quantified using a Qubit 3.0 fluorometer, sized with a Bioanalyzer 2100, and then quantified again using the KAPA Library Quantification kit. A separate single-read 150-cycle Illumina NextSeq 550 flow cell was used to sequence each immunoSEQ 96-well plate. Per the authors' processing: Because only junctional sequences without quality scores were contained in the immunoSEQ output, filtering matching that applied to full-length reads could not be performed. To assign V/J genes and CDR3, sequences were annotated against IMGT germline references using PyIR, a Python wrapper for IgBLAST v1.9. Reads were filtered out if the reads had weak V/J assignments (E-value above 1e-6), no CDR3, stop codons, out-of-frame junctions, or ambiguous translated residues. A V3J clonotype was defined by an identical inferred V gene, J gene, and CDR3 amino acid sequence. The percentage overlap between two repertoires was calculated by dividing the number of shared unique clonotypes by the size of the smaller repertoire. RTK rarefaction, the Chao1 estimator, and Recon v2.1 estimates of unobserved clonotypes were used to assess repertoire richness. OLGA was used to compute generation probabilities for all TCRbeta clonotypes that the gDNA method yielded from a handful of donors. TCRdb took this table from immuneACCESS and kept in-frame rearrangements with V and J called. Such tables lack part of the clones; where checked against another copy, unresolved V genes explain under half of the gap, and the rest is unexplained. From that table come the V and J calls and clone size; the DNA was used to work out D and trimming. Counted in this sample were hundreds of thousands of clones; 95% to 97% of them appeared once. 0.06% of the sample is taken by the ten largest.

The donors were healthy, HIV-negative adults who had no recently reported acute infections or vaccinations. All donors were Caucasian adults living in Nashville, Tennessee, USA. CD4+ T cells were enriched by magnetic negative selection; naive cells were then positively selected on CD45RA, and the negative fraction formed the memory subset. Blood was collected by leukapheresis, and PBMCs were isolated by Ficoll-Histopaque density gradient centrifugation and then cryopreserved in liquid nitrogen vapor phase. Analytical flow cytometry was used to check the purity and quantity of each magnetically sorted T cell population. Genomic DNA was isolated from each sorted fraction and quantified by UV absorbance on a Nanodrop 2000c. Notes on this clone: Its antigen target is currently unknown. No much larger clone is present one base from it, and per-base qualities are unavailable.

General conclusions and limits of the study: The small number of donors limited the genetic and exposure-history diversity represented. Sampling was restricted to blood, and TCR repertoires in tissue are likely to differ from TCR repertoires in blood. Clonotypes shared by all four sorted-subset donors showed higher generation probabilities than non-shared clonotypes. Larger estimated clonotype richness was generally found for naive subsets than for memory subsets. Pairwise subsampling led to the expectation that sequencing depth would affect the degree of clonotype sharing among donors. Across several donors, 5% to 6% of naive CD4, 3.5% of naive CD8, roughly 2.3% of memory CD4, and approximately 0.4% of memory CD8 clonotypes were shared. Rarefaction of sorted-subset datasets indicated incomplete sequencing despite the large sequencing depth.

The chain was built from TRBV19 and TRBJ2-1; TRBD2 aligns with 13 central bases. The sample was naive CD4+ T cells sorted from blood. The sample's cell subset or site label, in plain terms: CD45RA+ positively selected. The receptor comes from a young woman in good health. Here is the DNA: TGTGCCAGTAGTATAGATGGGCCAGGGGGACTAGCGGGATCCAATGAGCAGTTCTTC. Translated, this is CASSIDGPGGLAGSNEQFF.